This T cell receptor beta chain was sequenced in a study of OX40 agonist ivuxolimab in advanced cancers. Overall study: Dose-escalation cases comprised hepatocellular carcinoma, melanoma, renal cell or head and neck cancer. Study-level findings and limits: Clones of CD4+ and CD8+ blood T cells grew by week 6 at doses of 0.1 to 3.0 mg/kg. Nonresponders included some who also had low normalized T-cell clonal expansion. Partial responders dosed at 0.1-3.0 mg/kg displayed clonal expansion ranking among the lowest.

The length of the CDR3 is 15 residues. V lost 0 bases, J lost 0 bases, and 6 bases lay in between. Germline V CDR1 and CDR2: SGHDN, FVKESK. Regarding this clone: Its antigen is as yet unknown.

Generated by immunoSEQ multiplex PCR, the TCRdb table keeps only in-frame clones and is missing some. In the table there are 40,000 to 60,000 clones, over 85% of which are singletons. This sequence was found in an adult with an advanced solid tumor such as melanoma, head and neck, liver or kidney cancer. The chain combines TRBV14 with TRBJ1-3, with D uncertain. The sample in question was CD4+ or CD8+ T cells sorted from blood, obtained in a trial of the OX40 agonist ivuxolimab. CDR3 region: CASSQEFGSGNTIYF. The CDR3 coding sequence is TGTGCCAGCAGCCAAGAGTTCGGCTCTGGAAACACCATATATTTT.